This record concerns one T cell receptor beta chain sequence. As yet, its antigen is unknown. Germline V CDR1 and CDR2: GTSNPN, SVGIG (reference sequence). Between the trimmed V and J ends, which lost 2 bases and 2 bases, there was a span of 16 bases. CDR3 length: 15 residues. This sample is drawn from a study of post-analysis software for immune sequencing data. For the study at large: Multiple sclerosis in the patients followed relapsing-remitting, secondary progressive and progressive-relapsing courses.

cDNA libraries for TCR beta contained unique molecular identifiers. T cells numbering roughly 1 to 10 million yielded cDNA molecules that totaled some 500,000. Via MiXCR, TCRdb re-called the PCR reads, giving one row per CDR3 protein. The sample carries over 150,000 distinct CDR3 sequences, roughly 31% recorded once. Whole-study results and caveats: Significantly lower normalized Chao1 diversity was seen in multiple sclerosis patients than in controls. Strong co-clustering by F measure was evident for samples that had been prepared in the same batch. Controls had lower frequencies than patients of 4 or 5 TRBV segments, which included TRBV5-6, TRBV5-1 and TRBV20-1.

The sequence derives from a girl between 10 and 17 years old with multiple sclerosis. V and J are TRBV30 and TRBJ2-7; maybe TRBD2 (6 bases). Sequenced input: blood. Here the CDR3 reads CAWSIGTSGPYEQYF. The CDR3 DNA follows: TGTGCCTGGAGTATCGGGACTTCGGGACCCTACGAGCAGTACTTC.